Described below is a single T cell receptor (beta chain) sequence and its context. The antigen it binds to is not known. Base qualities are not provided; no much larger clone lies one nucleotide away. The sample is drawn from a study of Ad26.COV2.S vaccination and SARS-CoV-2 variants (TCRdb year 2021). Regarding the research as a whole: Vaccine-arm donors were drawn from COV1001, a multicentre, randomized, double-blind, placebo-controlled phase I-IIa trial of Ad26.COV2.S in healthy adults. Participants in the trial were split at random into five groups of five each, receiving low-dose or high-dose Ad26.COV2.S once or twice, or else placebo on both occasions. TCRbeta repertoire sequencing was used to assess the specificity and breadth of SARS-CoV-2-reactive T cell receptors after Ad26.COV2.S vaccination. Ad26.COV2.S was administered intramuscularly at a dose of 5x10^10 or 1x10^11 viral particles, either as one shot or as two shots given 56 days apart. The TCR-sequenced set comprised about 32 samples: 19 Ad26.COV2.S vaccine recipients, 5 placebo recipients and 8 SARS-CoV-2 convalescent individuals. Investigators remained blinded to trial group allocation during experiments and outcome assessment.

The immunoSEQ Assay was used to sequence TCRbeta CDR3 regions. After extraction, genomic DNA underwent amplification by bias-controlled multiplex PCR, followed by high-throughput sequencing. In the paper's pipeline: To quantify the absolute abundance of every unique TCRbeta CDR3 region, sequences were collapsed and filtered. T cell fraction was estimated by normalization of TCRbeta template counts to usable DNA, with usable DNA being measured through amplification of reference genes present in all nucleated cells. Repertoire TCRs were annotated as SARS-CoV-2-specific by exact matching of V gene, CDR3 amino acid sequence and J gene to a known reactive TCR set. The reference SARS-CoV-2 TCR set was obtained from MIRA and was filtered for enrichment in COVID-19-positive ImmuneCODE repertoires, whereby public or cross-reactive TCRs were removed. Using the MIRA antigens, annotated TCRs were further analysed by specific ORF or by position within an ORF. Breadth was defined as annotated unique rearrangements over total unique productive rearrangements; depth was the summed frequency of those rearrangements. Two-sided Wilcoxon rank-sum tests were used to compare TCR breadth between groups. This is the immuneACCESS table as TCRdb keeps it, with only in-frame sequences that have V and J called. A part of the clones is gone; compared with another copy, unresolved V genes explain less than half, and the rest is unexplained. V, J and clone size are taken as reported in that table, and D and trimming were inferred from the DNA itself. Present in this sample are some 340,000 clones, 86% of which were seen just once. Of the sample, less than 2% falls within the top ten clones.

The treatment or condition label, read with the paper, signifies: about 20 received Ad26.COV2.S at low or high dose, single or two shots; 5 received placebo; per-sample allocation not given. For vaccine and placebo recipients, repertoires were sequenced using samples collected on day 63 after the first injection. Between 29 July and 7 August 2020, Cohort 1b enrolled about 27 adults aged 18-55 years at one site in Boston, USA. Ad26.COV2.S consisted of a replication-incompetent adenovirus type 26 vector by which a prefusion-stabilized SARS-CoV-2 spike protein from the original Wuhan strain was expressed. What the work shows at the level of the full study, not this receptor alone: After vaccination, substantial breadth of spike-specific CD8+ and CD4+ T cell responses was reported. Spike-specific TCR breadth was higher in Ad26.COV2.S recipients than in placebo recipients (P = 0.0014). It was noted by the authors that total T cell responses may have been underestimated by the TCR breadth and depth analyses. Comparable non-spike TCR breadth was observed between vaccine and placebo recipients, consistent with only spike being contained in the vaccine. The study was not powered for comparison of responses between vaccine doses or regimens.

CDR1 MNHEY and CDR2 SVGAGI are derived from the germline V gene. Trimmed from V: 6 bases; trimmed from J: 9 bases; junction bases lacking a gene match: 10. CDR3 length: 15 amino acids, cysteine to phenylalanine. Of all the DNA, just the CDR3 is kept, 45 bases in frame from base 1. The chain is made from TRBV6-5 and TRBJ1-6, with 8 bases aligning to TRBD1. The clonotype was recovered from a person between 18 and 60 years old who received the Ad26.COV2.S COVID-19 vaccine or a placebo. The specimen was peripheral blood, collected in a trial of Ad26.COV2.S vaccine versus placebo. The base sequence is TGTGCCAGCAGCCAGGGACAGGCCACCTCTTCACCCCTCCACTTT. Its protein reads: CASSQGQATSSPLHF.